The 23 T cell receptor beta chains below were found in one sample sequenced in a study of blood T cell repertoires in COVID-19 (dated by TCRdb to 2018 to 2021). The library was generated by the immunoSEQ multiplex PCR assay. The source is immuneACCESS, and TCRdb retained only in-frame sequences with V and J called. Part of the clones is not carried over; for the studies checked, unresolved V genes explain less than half of this, and the remainder is unexplained. For this sample the table gives 240,000 or so clones, of which around 85% were detected only once. More than 8% of the sample lies in the top ten. What was sequenced was peripheral blood. The source of these receptors is a woman at least 80 years old with acute or convalescent COVID-19.

The count of this clone is one. This chain uses TRBV7-3 with TRBJ1-2, with 10 nucleotides matching TRBD1. Germline V CDR1 and CDR2: SGHTA, FQGTGA. V lost 5 bases and J lost 6; bases outside the gene matches: 9. This CDR3 is built from 15 residues. The CDR3 is CASSPWGQGTDGYTF. CDR3 nucleotide sequence: TGTGCCAGCAGCCCTTGGGGACAGGGGACGGATGGCTACACCTTC.

The J gene is TRBJ1-3, the V gene TRBV7-9; 7 positions match TRBD1. The V gene's germline CDR1 is SEHNR and CDR2 FQNEAQ (reference sequence). CDR3 length equals 14 residues. V shed 0 bases and J 10 bases; nucleotides not matched to a gene: 6. CDR3 sequence (DNA): TGTGCCAGCAGCTTAGCACAGGGGTTTGGGACCATATATTTT. This sequence encodes CASSLAQGFGTIYF. The full variable domain, completed using reference TRBV7-9 and TRBJ1-3, is DTGVSQNPRHKITKRGQNVTFRCDPISEHNRLYWYRQTLGQGPEFLTYFQNEAQLEKSRLLSDRFSAERPKGSFSTLEIQRTEQGDSAMYLCASSLAQGFGTIYFGEGSWLTVV.

The V call is TRBV28, the J call TRBJ1-5; D call uncertain. The V end was cut by 2 bases, the J end by 5 bases, with 19 bases between. CDR1 is MDHEN and CDR2 is SYDVKM in the germline V gene. This CDR3 region has 17 residues. The CDR3 protein is CASSLRPLGNQHQPQHF. The CDR3 coding sequence is TGTGCCAGCAGTTTAAGGCCCCTAGGAAATCAACATCAGCCCCAGCATTTT.

The chain links TRBV21-1 to TRBJ2-1; TRBD1, the D gene given by the table, was not confirmed from the DNA. TRBV21-1 is recorded as a pseudogene. The CDR3 length is 17 residues. The CDR3 spells CASSKALTDSKGNEQFF. The CDR3 DNA reads as TGTGCCAGCAGCAAAGCGCTGACAGACTCTAAGGGGAATGAGCAGTTCTTC.

This clone was observed a handful of times. V usage is TRBV2 and J usage is TRBJ2-3, with TRBD2 matching over 9 bases. The CDR3 loop spans 13 amino acids. Per germline, CDR1 SNHLY and CDR2 FYNNEI. The V gene end was trimmed by 11 bases and the J gene end by 2 bases; junction bases not matched to a gene: 5. CDR3 protein: CALLAGLTDTQYF. In DNA, the CDR3 is TGTGCCTTACTAGCGGGCCTCACAGATACGCAGTATTTT.

V usage is TRBV28 and J usage is TRBJ2-3, with D possibly matching TRBD2 (7 bases). The V gene lost 3 bases and the J gene lost 3 bases, with 13 bases spanning the gap. Germline V gene sequence: CDR1 MDHEN, CDR2 SYDVKM. The CDR3 is made up of 15 amino acids. CDR3 DNA: TGTGCCAGCAGTTTTAGTGGGAGGGGGACAGATACGCAGTATTTT. Translation gives CASSFSGRGTDTQYF.

The V call is TRBV12-5, the J call TRBJ1-2; the D gene is possibly TRBD1 (5 bases). The germline gives CDR1 LGHNT, CDR2 FRNRAP. This CDR3 contains 13 residues. Trimming shortened V by 4 bases and J by 3 bases, and 9 bases separated the two germline ends. The chain's CDR3 is CASGSGQHYGYTF. CDR3 DNA sequence: TGTGCTAGTGGTTCCGGACAACACTATGGCTACACCTTC.

V and J are TRBV15 and TRBJ1-2; 7 bases are shared with TRBD1. V lost 0 bases and J lost 3; bases outside the gene matches: 16. This CDR3 contains 19 residues. CDR1 and CDR2 from the germline V gene are LNHNV and YYDKDF (reference sequence). CDR3 sequence reads: CATSRDHPSGGGPYYGYTF. The CDR3 nucleotides are TGTGCCACCAGCAGAGATCATCCCTCCGGAGGGGGCCCCTACTATGGCTACACCTTC.

The chain joins TRBV4-2 to TRBJ1-1; 7 positions match TRBD1. Germline V gene lookup returns CDR1 LGHNA and CDR2 YNFKEQ. V trimming: 2 bases; J trimming: 8 bases; junction bases outside the gene matches: 5. CDR3 size: 13 residues. CDR3 bases: TGTGCCAGCAGCCAACAGGGACAGACGGAAGCTTTCTTT. Its protein product is CASSQQGQTEAFF.

CDR3 nucleotide sequence: TGTGCCAGCAGCAAAGAGATATCGGACAGGATGGTTAACTATGGCTACACCTTC. Protein sequence: CASSKEISDRMVNYGYTF. The rearrangement links TRBV21-1 to TRBJ1-2; the table's D call, TRBD1, has no DNA check behind it. TRBV21-1 is termed a pseudogene. The CDR3 has 18 amino acids.

The V call is TRBV28, the J call TRBJ1-3, with 7 bases matching TRBD1. Germline V gene lookup returns CDR1 MDHEN and CDR2 SYDVKM. This CDR3 comprises 15 residues. J lost 4 bases, V lost 6 bases, and 9 bases had no gene match. The CDR3 here is CASSQDRVRGNTIYF. Here the CDR3 DNA reads TGTGCCAGCAGCCAAGACAGGGTCCGAGGAAACACCATATATTTT.

J is TRBJ2-1 and V is TRBV7-2; 14 bases are a match to TRBD2. Germline CDR1 SGHTA, CDR2 FQGNSA. This CDR3 is built from 15 residues. V was clipped by 10 bases and J by 6 bases; unmatched bases: 8. Written as DNA, the CDR3 is TGTGCCACCAAGACTAGCGGGGGGGCGGCCAATGAGCAGTTCTTC. This gives the protein CATKTSGGAANEQFF.

The chain has TRBV25-1 and TRBJ1-6; D perhaps matches TRBD1 (6 bases). V was cut by 3 bases and J by 10 bases, with 13 bases left in between. This CDR3 region has 14 residues. CDR1 and CDR2 (germline): MGHDK, SYGVNS. The chain's CDR3 is CASSEGTGRSPLHF. DNA of the CDR3: TGTGCCAGCAGTGAGGGTACAGGGCGGTCACCCCTCCACTTT.

The rearrangement links TRBV12-3 or TRBV12-4 to TRBJ1-2; TRBD1 aligns across 9 bases. CDR3 length: 11 residues. The V segment lost 5 bases and the J segment 8 bases; nucleotides outside the gene matches: 0. DNA of the CDR3: TGTGCCAGCAGTGACAGGGGGGGCTACACCTTC. Protein: CASSDRGGYTF.

The V call is TRBV5-4, the J call TRBJ2-7; 11 bases align to TRBD2. The J segment lost 2 bases and the V segment lost 4 bases, leaving 5 bases of the junction unmatched. The CDR3 runs 15 residues. Germline CDR1 reads SGHNT; CDR2 reads YYREEE (reference sequence). CDR3 sequence (DNA): TGTGCCAGCAGCACCGTAGCGGGGGGGGCCTACGAGCAGTACTTC. It encodes CASSTVAGGAYEQYF.

The chain links TRBV5-1 to TRBJ1-1; possibly TRBD1 for D (6 bases). V was trimmed by 1 base and J by 0 bases, leaving 19 bases between them. CDR1 is SGHRS and CDR2 is YFSETQ in the germline V gene. The CDR3 consists of 18 residues. The CDR3 is CASSLSPNRVYMNTEAFF. The CDR3 nucleotides read TGCGCCAGCAGCTTGTCCCCAAACAGGGTTTACATGAACACTGAAGCTTTCTTT.

V is TRBV7-9 and J is TRBJ2-7; weak D call: TRBD1 (6 bases). Germline V gene lookup returns CDR1 SEHNR and CDR2 FQNEAQ (reference sequence). This CDR3 spans 13 amino acids. The V end was cut by 5 bases, the J end by 3 bases, with 11 bases between. The CDR3 bases are TGTGCCAGCAGCAGGGGACAAGACTACGAGCAGTACTTC. It codes for CASSRGQDYEQYF.

This chain uses TRBV25-1 with TRBJ1-1; D perhaps matches TRBD1 (5 bases). The CDR3 runs to 16 residues. Germline CDR1 is MGHDK and CDR2 is SYGVNS. The V end was cut by 7 bases, the J end by 0 bases, with 18 bases between. CDR3 nucleotides: TGTGCCAGCACCCCAAGTCACGGACAAATGAACACTGAAGCTTTCTTT. This translates into CASTPSHGQMNTEAFF.

The CDR3 here is CASTETGELFF. The CDR3 coding sequence is TGTGCCTCAACAGAGACCGGGGAGCTGTTTTTT. The chain employs TRBV30 and TRBJ2-2; D ambiguous. CDR3 length: 11 amino acids. CDR1 is GTSNPN, CDR2 SVGIG, per germline (reference sequence). V lost 7 bases to trimming and J lost 5 bases, with 8 bases between them.

The chain links TRBV5-1 to TRBJ2-1, with TRBD2 matching 12 bases. The CDR3 contains 16 residues. J was trimmed by 8 bases and V by 0 bases; bases with no gene match: 6. CDR1 is SGHRS, CDR2 YFSETQ, per germline. Written as DNA, the CDR3 is TGCGCCAGCAGCTTGGGACTAGCGGGGGTAGTGGATGAGCAGTTCTTC. This encodes CASSLGLAGVVDEQFF.

Points on this clone: In the same sample, other DNA sequences code for this CDR3. The gene calls are TRBV29-1 and TRBJ1-1; D remains unclear. Trimming took 2 bases from V and 0 from J, leaving 4 bases between them. CDR1 SQVTM and CDR2 ANQGSEA come from the germline V gene. The CDR3 length is 12 residues. CDR3 in DNA: TGCAGCGTTGAAAGAGTGAACACTGAAGCTTTCTTT. As protein: CSVERVNTEAFF.

With regard to this clone: The junction and the germline gene differ at one end; a read error may be behind it. The rearrangement links TRBV7-7 to TRBJ2-7; 7 positions match TRBD1. CDR1 and CDR2 (germline): SSHAT, FNYEAQ (reference sequence). The CDR3 runs to 14 residues. CDR3 coding DNA: TGTGCTAGCAGCTCCGGGACAGCCATATACGAGCAGTACTTC. Amino acids: CASSSGTAIYEQYF.

V usage is TRBV2 and J usage is TRBJ2-7, with D tentatively TRBD1 (5 bases). The V end lost 7 bases, the J end lost 2 bases, and 18 bases lay between the germline ends. The CDR3 has 15 amino acids. The germline gives CDR1 SNHLY, CDR2 FYNNEI. The chain's CDR3 is CASTLVGRAPYEQYF. CDR3 sequence (DNA): TGTGCCAGCACCCTAGTTGGCAGGGCACCCTACGAGCAGTACTTC.